Each of the 12 T cell receptor beta chains below was sequenced from the same sample in a study of cytomegalovirus exposure and HLA in healthy donors. A multiplex PCR was run with 60 Vbeta primers and 13 Jbeta primers. Profiling relied on immunoSEQ multiplex PCR, and the TCRdb table lists in-frame clones only, not all of them. This repertoire shows some 180,000 clones, about 81% found once; its top ten account for over 1.5%. Sequenced input: PBMCs. Receptor source: a man aged 35-49 years in good health and CMV-seronegative.

The gene calls are TRBV6-5 and TRBJ1-2; a possible D gene is TRBD1 (5 bases). The germline CDR1 and CDR2 sequences are MNHEY and SVGAGI. This CDR3 has 13 residues. The V and J ends lost 2 bases and 8 bases respectively, with 12 bases between them. CDR3 in amino acids: CASSYGRGKGYTF. The CDR3 DNA follows: TGTGCCAGCAGTTACGGGCGGGGGAAGGGCTACACCTTC.

This rearrangement joins TRBV11-1 to TRBJ2-3; 7 bases map to TRBD2. CDR3 length equals 16 residues. Losses at the gene ends were 0 bases for V and 2 bases for J; bases not matched to a gene: 5. CDR1 SGHAT and CDR2 FQDESV come from the germline V gene (reference sequence). The CDR3 sequence is CASSLAGRGDTDTQYF. The CDR3, as DNA: TGTGCCAGCAGCTTAGCGGGTCGGGGGGACACAGATACGCAGTATTTT.

V is TRBV12-5 and J is TRBJ2-5; 9 bases match TRBD2. The germline CDR1 and CDR2 sequences are LGHNT and FRNRAP. V was pared by 1 base and J by 5 bases, with 11 bases of the junction left unmatched. CDR3 length: 17 residues. The CDR3 DNA reads as TGTGCTAGTGGTTTGGACCTTAGCGGGAGAGGCTCGGAGACCCAGTACTTC. Its protein is CASGLDLSGRGSETQYF.

The V call is TRBV6-1, the J call TRBJ2-2; tentative D call: TRBD2 (5 bases). This CDR3 is 15 amino acids long. Germline-derived CDR1 and CDR2 are MNHNS and SASEGT. The ends were cut back, 1 base at V and 4 bases at J, with 10 bases in the middle. CDR3: CASSEVGGFTGELFF. The DNA of the CDR3 is TGTGCCAGCAGTGAAGTTGGCGGGTTCACCGGGGAGCTGTTTTTT.

This clone came up once. V usage is TRBV4-3 and J usage is TRBJ2-6, with a weak D call TRBD1 (6 bases). V shed 0 bases and J shed 0 bases, with 15 bases lying between them. The CDR3 consists of 19 residues. Germline V lookup: CDR1 LGHNA, CDR2 YSLEER. CDR3 sequence: CASSQDLGRGSSGANVLTF. CDR3 bases: TGCGCCAGCAGCCAAGATCTTGGCAGGGGAAGCTCTGGGGCCAACGTCCTGACTTTC.

This rearrangement joins TRBV4-3 to TRBJ2-7; 11 nucleotides align to TRBD1. The CDR3 consists of 15 residues. Germline-derived CDR1 and CDR2 are LGHNA and YSLEER. Germline trimming cut 0 bases from V and 6 bases from J; bases unmatched to any gene: 4. The CDR3 spells CASSQDGQGAGEQYF. In nucleotides, the CDR3 is TGCGCCAGCAGCCAAGATGGACAGGGGGCTGGCGAGCAGTACTTC.

The V and J genes are TRBV19 and TRBJ1-5, with 11 bases fitting TRBD1. The germline V gene has CDR1 LNHDA and CDR2 SQIVND (reference sequence). The CDR3 contains 16 residues. The ends lost 6 bases at V and 6 bases at J; junction bases unmatched: 10. The CDR3 spells CASRLAGTGGGQPQHF. Written as DNA, the CDR3 is TGTGCCAGTAGGCTTGCCGGGACAGGGGGGGGTCAGCCCCAGCATTTT.

This clone was observed a handful of times. The V and J genes are TRBV6-5 and TRBJ1-5, with D possibly TRBD1 on 5 matching bases. V lost 10 bases and J lost 7, with 17 bases in between. The germline V gene has CDR1 MNHEY and CDR2 SVGAGI. The CDR3 runs 13 residues. In DNA form, the CDR3 reads TGTGCCACGGCACGGACAAACCGCCAGCCCCAGCATTTT. Translation gives CATARTNRQPQHF.

The genes are TRBV16 and TRBJ2-1; TRBD1 is a possible D gene (6 bases). This CDR3 has 14 residues. V was trimmed by 0 bases and J by 8 bases, leaving 11 bases between them. Per the germline V gene, CDR1 is KGHSY and CDR2 is FQNENV. CDR3 protein: CASSQSQDRYEQFF. The CDR3 coding sequence is TGTGCCAGCAGCCAATCTCAAGACAGGTATGAGCAGTTCTTC.

The chain couples TRBV30 to TRBJ2-7; the match to TRBD2 covers 11 bases. This CDR3 is built from 15 residues. In germline, CDR1 is GTSNPN, CDR2 SVGIG (reference sequence). After removal of 0 bases from V and 2 bases from J, the junction contained 3 bases not matched to a gene. The CDR3 protein is CAWSVGLAGTYEQYF. In DNA form, the CDR3 reads TGTGCCTGGAGTGTAGGACTAGCGGGTACCTACGAGCAGTACTTC.

The chain uses TRBV5-5 and TRBJ2-5, with TRBD1 matching over 7 bases. The CDR3 is 13 amino acids. Germline-derived CDR1 and CDR2 are SGHKS and YYEKEE (reference sequence). V trimming: 4 bases; J trimming: 3 bases; junction bases outside the gene matches: 3. CDR3 amino acids: CASSPGTEETQYF. Here the CDR3 DNA reads TGTGCCAGCAGCCCTGGGACAGAAGAGACCCAGTACTTC.

This clone was observed a single time. This chain connects TRBV12-5 to TRBJ2-2; a possible D gene is TRBD2 (5 bases). The length of the CDR3 is 11 residues. CDR1 is LGHNT, CDR2 FRNRAP, per germline. CDR3 amino acids: CEVPGGGELFF. The CDR3 DNA reads TGTGAAGTCCCGGGCGGGGGGGAGCTGTTTTTT.